One and the same sample provided the 20 T cell receptor beta chains below, sequenced in a study of T cell responses to AZD1222 COVID-19 vaccine (dated by TCRdb to the early 2020s). Receptor amplification or capture employed the immunoSEQ multiplex PCR assay. TCRdb took this table from immuneACCESS and kept in-frame rearrangements with V and J called. Such tables lack part of the clones; where checked against another copy, unresolved V genes explain under half of the gap, and the rest is unexplained. Present in this sample are 130,000 or so clones, almost 85% of which were seen just once. The ten most abundant clones make up roughly 8.7% of the sample. The sample's time point label, decoded: about 28 days (+/-7) after the second vaccine dose. The treatment or condition label, read with the paper, signifies: meningococcal conjugate vaccine given as trial control. Material: peripheral blood, obtained 28 days after the second dose of the MenACWY control vaccine. These receptors came from an adult who received the MenACWY meningococcal vaccine as a control.

This rearrangement joins TRBV19 to TRBJ2-2; 8 nucleotides line up with TRBD1. V dropped 4 bases and J dropped 5; count of bases not matched to a gene: 12. Germline assignment: CDR1 LNHDA and CDR2 SQIVND (reference sequence). The CDR3 is 17 amino acids. The CDR3 here is CASSRQGPILDTGELFF. The CDR3 DNA follows: TGTGCCAGTAGTAGACAGGGGCCCATATTGGATACCGGGGAGCTGTTTTTT. The full variable domain, in which reference TRBV19 and TRBJ2-2 provide the parts outside the CDR3, is DGGITQSPKYLFRKEGQNVTLSCEQNLNHDAMYWYRQDPGQGLRLIYYSQIVNDFQKGDIAEGYSVSREKKESFPLTVTSAQKNPTAFYLCASSRQGPILDTGELFFGEGSRLTVL.

This chain joins TRBV5-1 and TRBJ1-2; D unclear. Trimming took 4 bases from V and 5 from J, leaving 12 bases between them. Germline loops: CDR1 SGHRS, CDR2 YFSETQ. CDR3 length: 13 residues. The CDR3 DNA follows: TGCGCCAGCAGCGGCGGGCAGCCATATGGCTACACCTTC. This translates into CASSGGQPYGYTF.

The V call is TRBV4-3, the J call TRBJ1-3; 7 bases map to TRBD1. CDR1 LGHNA and CDR2 YSLEER come from the germline V gene. Trimming took 0 bases from V and 7 from J; bases not matched to a gene: 15. This CDR3 has 18 residues. The CDR3 protein is CASSQDRAGGNLANTIYF. Here the CDR3 DNA reads TGCGCCAGCAGCCAAGATCGGGCAGGGGGTAACCTTGCGAACACCATATATTTT.

The J gene is TRBJ2-5, the V gene TRBV12-3 or TRBV12-4; 7 positions match TRBD2. The CDR3 loop spans 13 amino acids. V dropped 8 bases and J dropped 6; count of bases not matched to a gene: 9. Here the CDR3 DNA reads TGTGCCAGCCAGCGTGGGGAGGGACAGACCCAGTACTTC. This sequence encodes CASQRGEGQTQYF.

The chain uses TRBV9 and TRBJ2-2; D remains unclear. Germline lookup yields CDR1 SGDLS and CDR2 YYNGEE. This CDR3 region has 15 residues. Trimming shortened V by 0 bases and J by 0 bases, and 6 bases separated the two germline ends. Written as DNA, the CDR3 is TGTGCCAGCAGCGTAGGGCTAGCGAACACCGGGGAGCTGTTTTTT. This gives the protein CASSVGLANTGELFF.

The V gene is TRBV5-6, the J gene TRBJ2-5; TRBD2 is a possible D gene (6 bases). The length of the CDR3 is 14 residues. Germline CDR1 and CDR2: SGHDT and YYEEEE. The germline V and J ends were trimmed by 4 bases and 1 base, with 11 bases remaining between them. The CDR3 nucleotides read TGTGCCAGCAGCCCGACTAGTGTCCAAGAGACCCAGTACTTC. It yields the protein CASSPTSVQETQYF.

The chain joins TRBV10-3 to TRBJ2-3; 14 bases are a match to TRBD2. After removal of 6 bases from V and 5 bases from J, the junction contained 10 bases not matched to a gene. The CDR3 length is 17 residues. Germline V gene lookup returns CDR1 ENHRY and CDR2 SYGVKD. CDR3 DNA sequence: TGTGCCATCAGCCAGGGGGGACTAGCGGGAGTCGGAGATACGCAGTATTTT. Its protein is CAISQGGLAGVGDTQYF.

In this sample, this clone turned up once. The chain couples TRBV4-1 to TRBJ2-7; TRBD2 agrees at 7 bases. The CDR3 sequence is 14 residues long. CDR1 is MGHRA, CDR2 YSYEKL, per germline. The trim removed 5 bases at V and 1 base at J, leaving 5 bases unmatched. DNA of the CDR3: TGCGCCAGCAGCGGGACTACAGTGTCCTACGAGCAGTACTTC. Its translation is CASSGTTVSYEQYF.

The CDR3 region is CSVDRGGAETQYF. The CDR3 region has the DNA TGCAGCGTTGACCGGGGCGGGGCGGAGACCCAGTACTTC. The chain links TRBV29-1 to TRBJ2-5; TRBD2 might be the D (6 bases). Germline lookup yields CDR1 SQVTM and CDR2 ANQGSEA. V lost 3 bases and J lost 5, with 13 bases in between. The CDR3 extends over 13 amino acids.

This rearrangement joins TRBV5-1 to TRBJ1-2, with 9 positions matching TRBD1. The junction had 12 bases not matched to a gene; V was cut back by 0 bases and J by 12 bases. This CDR3 comprises 15 residues. The germline gives CDR1 SGHRS, CDR2 YFSETQ. CDR3 in DNA: TGCGCCAGCAGCTTGGGGGGACAGGGTAGGAGTGAGGACACCTTC. Protein: CASSLGGQGRSEDTF.

Written as DNA, the CDR3 is TGTGCCAGCAGTTTATTCCTGGACATCGAAGCCAAAAACATTCAGTACTTC. Translation: CASSLFLDIEAKNIQYF. The chain joins TRBV28 to TRBJ2-4, with a weak D call TRBD1 (5 bases). Looked up from germline, CDR1 is MDHEN and CDR2 is SYDVKM. The V end lost 1 base, the J end lost 0 bases, and 13 bases lay between the germline ends. This CDR3 comprises 17 residues.

V and J are TRBV29-1 and TRBJ1-2; D gene ambiguous. CDR3 size: 11 residues. V was cut by 1 base and J by 1 base, with 1 base left in between. CDR1 and CDR2 from the germline V gene are SQVTM and ANQGSEA. The CDR3 sequence is CSVEVNYGYTF. The CDR3 DNA follows: TGCAGCGTTGAAGTTAACTATGGCTACACCTTC.

V gene TRBV29-1 combines with J gene TRBJ2-7; perhaps TRBD2 as D (5 bases). Germline V gene data show CDR1 as SQVTM and CDR2 as ANQGSEA. This CDR3 comprises 12 residues. Trimming left V 4 bases short and J 6 bases short, with 13 bases between. In DNA form, the CDR3 reads TGCAGCGTTGTGGCTAGCCGGGGCGAGCAGTACGTC. It codes for CSVVASRGEQYV.

The rearrangement uses TRBV30 and TRBJ1-2, with D unresolved. Germline V gene data show CDR1 as GTSNPN and CDR2 as SVGIG (reference sequence). With 1 base removed from V and 4 bases from J, the gap between germline ends came to 4 bases. CDR3 length equals 11 residues. This CDR3 is CAWSGSYGYTF. CDR3 nucleotides: TGTGCCTGGAGTGGCAGCTATGGCTACACCTTC.

This sequence joins TRBV7-6 and TRBJ2-7; 7 bases are a match to TRBD1. V dropped 3 bases and J dropped 2; count of bases not matched to a gene: 7. The germline CDR1 and CDR2 sequences are SGHVS and FNYEAQ. This CDR3 is built from 15 residues. This CDR3 is CASSFRDSVAYEQYF. CDR3 sequence (DNA): TGTGCCAGCAGCTTCCGGGACAGCGTGGCCTACGAGCAGTACTTC.

This chain links TRBV5-1 with TRBJ1-4; 10 bases are a match to TRBD1. This CDR3 is built from 15 residues. V lost 0 bases to trimming and J lost 7 bases; unmatched junction nucleotides: 3. Germline lookup yields CDR1 SGHRS and CDR2 YFSETQ. The CDR3 coding sequence is TGCGCCAGCAGCTTGGTACGGGACAGGGGTGAAAAACTGTTTTTT. Translation gives CASSLVRDRGEKLFF.

This clone was observed a few times. The chain joins TRBV18 to TRBJ1-5; no definite D call. Germline CDR1 reads KGHSH; CDR2 reads LQKENI. V lost 5 bases and J lost 2, with 7 bases in between. The CDR3 loop spans 13 amino acids. The DNA of the CDR3 is TGTGCCAGCTCAGAGGTGGGCAATCAGCCCCAGCATTTT. Protein sequence: CASSEVGNQPQHF.

This rearrangement joins TRBV19 to TRBJ2-4; D perhaps matches TRBD2 (5 bases). V was clipped by 0 bases and J by 14 bases, with 17 bases between them. From germline, CDR1 is LNHDA and CDR2 SQIVND (reference sequence). The CDR3 spans 14 residues. The CDR3 region is CASSIDYSTGKEYF. As DNA, the CDR3 is TGTGCCAGTAGTATAGATTATTCGACGGGGAAGGAGTACTTC.

J is TRBJ2-7 and V is TRBV7-8, with 11 bases fitting TRBD2. Germline V gene data show CDR1 as SGHVS and CDR2 as FQNEAQ. Trimming at V came to 1 base and at J to 10 bases, leaving 6 bases not matched to a gene. This CDR3 is 14 amino acids long. The CDR3: CASSLETSGSSQYF. CDR3 sequence (DNA): TGTGCCAGCAGCTTAGAAACTAGCGGGAGTAGTCAGTACTTC.

In its sample, this clone was seen once. V usage is TRBV18 and J usage is TRBJ1-1; D remains ambiguous. Looked up from germline, CDR1 is KGHSH and CDR2 is LQKENI. V lost 4 bases and J 1 base, leaving 19 bases between the germline ends. CDR3 length: 17 residues. In DNA, the CDR3 is TGTGCCAGCTCACTTTTGGATGGGGTGTCGGGGAACACTGAAGCTTTCTTT. Translated, it gives CASSLLDGVSGNTEAFF. Full variable domain (outside the CDR3, taken from reference TRBV18 and TRBJ1-1): NAGVMQNPRHLVRRRGQEARLRCSPMKGHSHVYWYRQLPEEGLKFMVYLQKENIIDESGMPKERFSAEFPKEGPSILRIQQVVRGDSAAYFCASSLLDGVSGNTEAFFGQGTRLTVV.